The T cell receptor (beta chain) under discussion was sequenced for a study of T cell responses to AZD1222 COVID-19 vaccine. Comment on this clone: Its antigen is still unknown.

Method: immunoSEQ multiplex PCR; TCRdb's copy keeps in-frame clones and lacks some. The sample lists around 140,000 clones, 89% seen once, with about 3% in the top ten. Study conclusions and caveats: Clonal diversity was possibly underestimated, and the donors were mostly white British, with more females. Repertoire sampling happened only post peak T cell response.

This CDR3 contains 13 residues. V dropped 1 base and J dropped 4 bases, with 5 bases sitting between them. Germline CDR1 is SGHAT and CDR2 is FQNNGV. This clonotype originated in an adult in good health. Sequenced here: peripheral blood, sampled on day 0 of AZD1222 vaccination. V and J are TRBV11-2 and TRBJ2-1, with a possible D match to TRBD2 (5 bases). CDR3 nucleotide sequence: TGTGCCAGCAGCTTAGGGGAGTACAATGAGCAGTTCTTC. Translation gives CASSLGEYNEQFF.